This T cell receptor beta chain was observed in a study of CD8 T cells in ankylosing spondylitis. Study-wide findings and caveats: Clones linked to disease, bearing a CD8+ phenotype, were relatively rare in peripheral blood. As reported, disease-linked clones showed significant enrichment in matched ankylosing spondylitis synovial fluid. A TCR beta motif made of eight highly homologous variants seemed typical of ankylosing spondylitis blood.

Quantitative barcoded 5'-RACE was used to prepare TCR beta libraries. TCRdb ran MiXCR on the 5' RACE reads and lists one entry per CDR3 protein. The sample lists about 800,000 distinct CDR3 sequences, approximately 12% occurring once. This CDR3 has 13 residues. In germline, CDR1 is ENHRY, CDR2 SYGVKD. V shed 6 bases and J shed 6 bases, with 15 bases lying between them. On this clonotype itself: The antigen remains unidentified.

The chain is built from TRBV10-3 and TRBJ2-7; D is perhaps TRBD1 (5 bases). The sequence was obtained from a male donor with ankylosing spondylitis. Sequencing was performed on blood, either unsorted or a sorted T cell fraction (not recorded which). The CDR3 spells CAIRRTGASEQYF. The CDR3 DNA reads as TGTGCCATCAGACGCACAGGCGCCTCCGAGCAGTACTTC.